Described below is a single T cell receptor beta chain sequence and its context. Antigen: not known. The sample is drawn from a study of CD8+ T cells in alopecia areata. On the study more broadly: Patients in the treated group were given tofacitinib by mouth, 5 to 10 mg twice a day.

The V segment lost 3 bases and the J segment 9 bases; nucleotides outside the gene matches: 9. CDR1 SGHTA and CDR2 FQGTGA come from the germline V gene. The CDR3 loop spans 15 amino acids. Broader study findings: Clonality in lesional scalp, especially alopecia totalis/universalis, exceeded that of normal scalp.

After isolation, RNA underwent reverse transcription to generate cDNA as the sequencing template. Generated by immunoSEQ multiplex PCR, the TCRdb table keeps only in-frame clones and is missing some. Among about 120,000 clones listed, around two fifths were seen once. Sequenced: CD4+ T cells sorted from blood. The chain uses TRBV7-3 and TRBJ2-1, with TRBD2 matching 9 bases. This TCR derives from a human donor with alopecia areata. Here the CDR3 reads CASSFSGGIVGEQFF. The CDR3 DNA is TGTGCCAGCAGCTTTAGCGGGGGTATTGTGGGTGAGCAGTTCTTC.